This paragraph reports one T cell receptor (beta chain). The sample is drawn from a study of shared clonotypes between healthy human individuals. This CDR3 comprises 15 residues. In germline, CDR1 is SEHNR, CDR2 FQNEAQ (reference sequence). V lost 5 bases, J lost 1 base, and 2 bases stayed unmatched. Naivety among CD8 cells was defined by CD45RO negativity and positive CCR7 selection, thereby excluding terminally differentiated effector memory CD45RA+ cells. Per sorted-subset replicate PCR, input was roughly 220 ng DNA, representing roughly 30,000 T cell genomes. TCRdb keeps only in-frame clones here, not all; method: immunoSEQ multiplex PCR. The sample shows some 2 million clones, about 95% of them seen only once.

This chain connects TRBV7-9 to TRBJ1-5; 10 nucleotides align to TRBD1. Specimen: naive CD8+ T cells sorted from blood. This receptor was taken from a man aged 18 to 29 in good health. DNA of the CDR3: TGTGCCAGCAGCCTGGACAGGGGGAGCAATCAGCCCCAGCATTTT. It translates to CASSLDRGSNQPQHF.